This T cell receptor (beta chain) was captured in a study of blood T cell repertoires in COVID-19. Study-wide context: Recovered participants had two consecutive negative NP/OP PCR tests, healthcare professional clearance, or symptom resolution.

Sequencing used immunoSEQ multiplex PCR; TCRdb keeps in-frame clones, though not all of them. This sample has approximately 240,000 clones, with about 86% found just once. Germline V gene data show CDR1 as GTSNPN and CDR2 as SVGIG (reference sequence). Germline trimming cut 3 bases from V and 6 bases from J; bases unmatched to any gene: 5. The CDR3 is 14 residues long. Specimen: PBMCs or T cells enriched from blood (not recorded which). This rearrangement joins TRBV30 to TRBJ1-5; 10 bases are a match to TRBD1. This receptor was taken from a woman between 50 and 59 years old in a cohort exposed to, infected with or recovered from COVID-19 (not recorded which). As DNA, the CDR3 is TGTGCCTGGAGGACACGGGACAGGGGTCAGCCCCAGCATTTT. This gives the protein CAWRTRDRGQPQHF.